These T cell receptor beta chains were read from a single sample in a study of T cell changes during pregnancy in multiple sclerosis. The method was immunoSEQ multiplex PCR; TCRdb's version includes in-frame clones alone and lacks a portion of them. The sample includes about 75,000 clones, around 90% of them seen just once. This sample comprised CD4+ T cells from peripheral blood mononuclear cells, obtained before pregnancy. Receptor source: a female donor with multiple sclerosis, enrolled in a pregnancy study. The CDR3 runs from the conserved cysteine through the conserved F or W. A D gene is named only where the DNA matches it firmly. Clone size is stated in some rows and not others, as once, few, many or a class when expanded.

d_call: .
v_call: TRBV19
cdr3_length: 17
clone_size: .
j_call: TRBJ2-3
cdr3_aa: CASSRRGRRLAADTQYF
cdr3_nt: TGTGCCAGTAGTCGCCGCGGGCGGCGGCTAGCAGCCGATACGCAGTATTTT

d_call: .
v_call: TRBV4-3
cdr3_length: 12
clone_size: once
j_call: TRBJ2-7
cdr3_aa: CASSQGTGILYF
cdr3_nt: TGCGCCAGCAGCCAAGGAACAGGGATTTTATACTTC

d_call: .
v_call: TRBV9
cdr3_length: 15
clone_size: .
j_call: TRBJ2-2
cdr3_aa: CASSVDGANTGELFF
cdr3_nt: TGTGCCAGCAGCGTAGACGGAGCGAACACCGGGGAGCTGTTTTTT

d_call: TRBD2
v_call: TRBV15
cdr3_length: 15
clone_size: .
j_call: TRBJ2-7
cdr3_aa: CATSREGGRYYEQYF
cdr3_nt: TGTGCCACCAGCAGAGAGGGCGGGAGATACTACGAGCAGTACTTC

d_call: .
v_call: TRBV2
cdr3_length: 14
clone_size: .
j_call: TRBJ1-2
cdr3_aa: CASSADRMNYGYTF
cdr3_nt: TGTGCCAGCAGTGCCGACAGGATGAACTATGGCTACACCTTC

d_call: .
v_call: TRBV6-1
cdr3_length: 15
clone_size: .
j_call: TRBJ1-5
cdr3_aa: CASSPIDRVNQPQHF
cdr3_nt: TGTGCCAGCAGCCCGATCGACAGAGTCAATCAGCCCCAGCATTTT

d_call: TRBD1
v_call: TRBV14
cdr3_length: 13
clone_size: .
j_call: TRBJ1-1
cdr3_aa: CASSRTGGLEAFF
cdr3_nt: TGTGCCAGCAGCCGGACAGGGGGACTTGAAGCTTTCTTT

d_call: TRBD2
v_call: TRBV2
cdr3_length: 18
clone_size: .
j_call: TRBJ2-2
cdr3_aa: CASRPGLAGGPFTGELFF
cdr3_nt: TGTGCCAGCAGACCGGGACTAGCGGGGGGGCCGTTCACCGGGGAGCTGTTTTTT

d_call: TRBD1
v_call: TRBV2
cdr3_length: 13
clone_size: .
j_call: TRBJ2-7
cdr3_aa: CASSGQGTYEQYF
cdr3_nt: TGTGCCAGCAGTGGACAGGGAACCTACGAGCAGTACTTC

d_call: TRBD1
v_call: TRBV5-8
cdr3_length: 15
clone_size: .
j_call: TRBJ2-1
cdr3_aa: CASSWGQMAYNEQFF
cdr3_nt: TGTGCCAGCAGCTGGGGACAGATGGCCTACAATGAGCAGTTCTTC

d_call: .
v_call: TRBV5-4
cdr3_length: 13
clone_size: once
j_call: TRBJ2-7
cdr3_aa: CASSLGVQPEQYF
cdr3_nt: TGTGCCAGCAGCTTGGGAGTACAGCCCGAGCAGTACTTC

d_call: .
v_call: TRBV20-1
cdr3_length: 11
clone_size: .
j_call: TRBJ2-1
cdr3_aa: CSARSGNEQFF
cdr3_nt: TGCAGTGCTAGGAGCGGCAATGAGCAGTTCTTC

d_call: TRBD2
v_call: TRBV19
cdr3_length: 17
clone_size: .
j_call: TRBJ2-1
cdr3_aa: CASSPRLAGAAYNEQFF
cdr3_nt: TGTGCCAGTAGCCCCCGGCTAGCGGGAGCGGCCTACAATGAGCAGTTCTTC

d_call: TRBD1
v_call: TRBV28
cdr3_length: 16
clone_size: .
j_call: TRBJ2-1
cdr3_aa: CASSKTGTGTYNEQFF
cdr3_nt: TGTGCCAGCAGTAAAACCGGGACAGGGACCTACAATGAGCAGTTCTTC

d_call: TRBD2
v_call: TRBV5-6
cdr3_length: 15
clone_size: .
j_call: TRBJ2-3
cdr3_aa: CASSREGRNTDTQYF
cdr3_nt: TGTGCCAGCAGCCGGGAGGGGCGAAACACAGATACGCAGTATTTT

d_call: TRBD2
v_call: TRBV7-2
cdr3_length: 15
clone_size: .
j_call: TRBJ2-7
cdr3_aa: CASSDPGTTRYEQYF
cdr3_nt: TGTGCCAGCAGCGATCCCGGGACTACACGCTACGAGCAGTACTTC

d_call: .
v_call: TRBV7-9
cdr3_length: 13
clone_size: .
j_call: TRBJ1-1
cdr3_aa: CASRRQPNTEAFF
cdr3_nt: TGTGCCAGCAGGAGACAGCCGAACACTGAAGCTTTCTTT

d_call: .
v_call: TRBV10-3
cdr3_length: 14
clone_size: few
j_call: TRBJ1-6
cdr3_aa: CAISDGPGNSPLHF
cdr3_nt: TGTGCCATCAGTGACGGACCAGGGAATTCACCCCTCCACTTT

d_call: .
v_call: TRBV11-3
cdr3_length: 13
clone_size: .
j_call: TRBJ2-1
cdr3_aa: CASSLNSATEQFF
cdr3_nt: TGTGCCAGCAGCTTAAACTCCGCCACTGAGCAGTTCTTC

d_call: .
v_call: TRBV13
cdr3_length: 16
clone_size: .
j_call: TRBJ2-1
cdr3_aa: CASSSTPGVAYNEQFF
cdr3_nt: TGTGCCAGCAGTTCTACTCCGGGAGTTGCCTACAATGAGCAGTTCTTC

d_call: .
v_call: TRBV28
cdr3_length: 14
clone_size: once
j_call: TRBJ1-6
cdr3_aa: CASRGRGLGESLHF
cdr3_nt: TGTGCCAGCAGGGGGAGGGGACTGGGGGAATCCCTCCACTTT

d_call: TRBD1
v_call: TRBV9
cdr3_length: 13
clone_size: .
j_call: TRBJ1-1
cdr3_aa: CASSVGTGWKAFF
cdr3_nt: TGTGCCAGCAGCGTAGGGACAGGGTGGAAAGCTTTCTTT

d_call: TRBD1
v_call: TRBV11-2
cdr3_length: 16
clone_size: once
j_call: TRBJ1-2
cdr3_aa: CASSRQGGSGSGGYTF
cdr3_nt: TGTGCCAGCAGCCGTCAAGGGGGCTCGGGTTCCGGTGGCTACACCTTC

d_call: TRBD1
v_call: TRBV7-9
cdr3_length: 14
clone_size: .
j_call: TRBJ2-5
cdr3_aa: CASSLGGGDETQYF
cdr3_nt: TGTGCCAGCAGCTTAGGAGGGGGCGATGAGACCCAGTACTTC

d_call: TRBD1
v_call: TRBV12-5
cdr3_length: 13
clone_size: .
j_call: TRBJ1-1
cdr3_aa: CASATGENTEAFF
cdr3_nt: TGTGCTAGTGCGACAGGGGAGAACACTGAAGCTTTCTTT

d_call: .
v_call: TRBV6-7
cdr3_length: 14
clone_size: .
j_call: TRBJ1-1
cdr3_aa: CASSYVSGDAEAFF
cdr3_nt: TGTGCCAGCAGTTACGTATCAGGGGACGCTGAAGCTTTCTTT

d_call: TRBD2
v_call: TRBV7-2
cdr3_length: 15
clone_size: .
j_call: TRBJ2-7
cdr3_aa: CASSLTSGGYYEQYF
cdr3_nt: TGTGCCAGCAGCTTGACTAGCGGGGGGTACTACGAGCAGTACTTC

d_call: TRBD1
v_call: TRBV28
cdr3_length: 15
clone_size: .
j_call: TRBJ1-1
cdr3_aa: CASSSPTGLGTEAFF
cdr3_nt: TGTGCCAGCAGTTCCCCGACAGGGTTGGGCACTGAAGCTTTCTTT

d_call: TRBD2
v_call: TRBV11-2
cdr3_length: 16
clone_size: .
j_call: TRBJ2-1
cdr3_aa: CASRPTGTSVTNEQFF
cdr3_nt: TGTGCCAGCAGACCAACCGGGACTAGCGTCACCAATGAGCAGTTCTTC

d_call: TRBD1
v_call: TRBV9
cdr3_length: 14
clone_size: .
j_call: TRBJ1-6
cdr3_aa: CASSDRGSNSPLHF
cdr3_nt: TGTGCCAGCAGCGACAGGGGATCCAATTCACCCCTCCACTTT

d_call: .
v_call: TRBV27
cdr3_length: 15
clone_size: .
j_call: TRBJ1-2
cdr3_aa: CASSHGRGSNYGYTF
cdr3_nt: TGTGCCAGCAGCCATGGGCGGGGGTCTAACTATGGCTACACCTTC

d_call: TRBD1
v_call: TRBV7-2
cdr3_length: 14
clone_size: .
j_call: TRBJ2-5
cdr3_aa: CASSLRTGQETQYF
cdr3_nt: TGTGCCAGCAGCTTACGGACAGGGCAAGAGACCCAGTACTTC

d_call: TRBD2
v_call: TRBV5-1
cdr3_length: 16
clone_size: .
j_call: TRBJ2-5
cdr3_aa: CASSSLTSGFQETQYF
cdr3_nt: TGCGCCAGCAGCTCGTTGACTAGCGGGTTCCAAGAGACCCAGTACTTC

d_call: .
v_call: TRBV7-2
cdr3_length: 15
clone_size: .
j_call: TRBJ2-3
cdr3_aa: CASSGRRWDTDTQYF
cdr3_nt: TGTGCCAGCAGCGGACGGAGGTGGGACACAGATACGCAGTATTTT

d_call: .
v_call: TRBV2
cdr3_length: 14
clone_size: .
j_call: TRBJ1-5
cdr3_aa: CASSEQTRNQPQHF
cdr3_nt: TGTGCCAGCAGTGAGCAAACGAGGAATCAGCCCCAGCATTTT

d_call: TRBD1
v_call: TRBV28
cdr3_length: 15
clone_size: .
j_call: TRBJ1-1
cdr3_aa: CASSQETGPGTEAFF
cdr3_nt: TGTGCCAGCAGTCAAGAGACAGGGCCTGGCACTGAAGCTTTCTTT

d_call: .
v_call: TRBV19
cdr3_length: 15
clone_size: .
j_call: TRBJ2-4
cdr3_aa: CASSIVSSGKNIQYF
cdr3_nt: TGTGCCAGTAGTATAGTATCAAGCGGAAAAAACATTCAGTACTTC

d_call: TRBD2
v_call: TRBV5-4
cdr3_length: 15
clone_size: .
j_call: TRBJ2-7
cdr3_aa: CASSLGGLATYEQYF
cdr3_nt: TGTGCCAGCAGCTTGGGGGGACTAGCGACCTACGAGCAGTACTTC

d_call: TRBD1
v_call: TRBV12-5
cdr3_length: 17
clone_size: .
j_call: TRBJ2-2
cdr3_aa: CASGLYRTGENTGELFF
cdr3_nt: TGTGCTAGTGGTTTGTATCGGACAGGGGAGAACACCGGGGAGCTGTTTTTT

d_call: .
v_call: TRBV5-1
cdr3_length: 17
clone_size: .
j_call: TRBJ2-2
cdr3_aa: CASSHRRSTPYTGELFF
cdr3_nt: TGCGCCAGCAGCCATCGGAGGTCGACACCTTACACCGGGGAGCTGTTTTTT

d_call: TRBD1
v_call: TRBV28
cdr3_length: 14
clone_size: .
j_call: TRBJ2-2
cdr3_aa: CASNIQGAAGELFF
cdr3_nt: TGTGCCAGCAATATTCAGGGGGCAGCCGGGGAGCTGTTTTTT

d_call: .
v_call: TRBV6-5
cdr3_length: 14
clone_size: .
j_call: TRBJ2-3
cdr3_aa: CASRLSSSTDTQYF
cdr3_nt: TGTGCCAGCAGACTCTCGTCTAGCACAGATACGCAGTATTTT

d_call: TRBD1
v_call: TRBV27
cdr3_length: 15
clone_size: .
j_call: TRBJ1-2
cdr3_aa: CASSLYPDRDYGYTF
cdr3_nt: TGTGCCAGCAGTTTATATCCTGACAGGGACTATGGCTACACCTTC

d_call: TRBD2
v_call: TRBV9
cdr3_length: 19
clone_size: .
j_call: TRBJ2-1
cdr3_aa: CASSVASGSVRGSYNEQFF
cdr3_nt: TGTGCCAGCAGCGTAGCTAGCGGGAGTGTCCGGGGCTCCTACAATGAGCAGTTCTTC

d_call: TRBD1
v_call: TRBV30
cdr3_length: 14
clone_size: .
j_call: TRBJ1-5
cdr3_aa: CAWSLGTGDQPQHF
cdr3_nt: TGTGCCTGGAGCCTCGGGACAGGGGATCAGCCCCAGCATTTT

d_call: .
v_call: TRBV7-3
cdr3_length: 17
clone_size: once
j_call: TRBJ1-1
cdr3_aa: CASSLPGYSGLNTEAFF
cdr3_nt: TGTGCCAGCAGCCTCCCCGGATACAGTGGTTTGAACACTGAAGCTTTCTTT

d_call: .
v_call: TRBV6-4
cdr3_length: 13
clone_size: .
j_call: TRBJ1-6
cdr3_aa: CASSRGNNSPLHF
cdr3_nt: TGTGCCAGCAGTCGGGGGAACAATTCACCCCTCCACTTT

d_call: TRBD1
v_call: TRBV5-6
cdr3_length: 16
clone_size: .
j_call: TRBJ1-1
cdr3_aa: CASNVFDNRGRSEAFF
cdr3_nt: TGTGCCAGCAACGTGTTCGACAACAGGGGGCGGTCTGAAGCTTTCTTT

d_call: TRBD1
v_call: TRBV19
cdr3_length: 16
clone_size: .
j_call: TRBJ1-2
cdr3_aa: CASIRRDREGPNGYTF
cdr3_nt: TGTGCCAGTATTCGGCGGGACAGGGAGGGCCCAAATGGCTACACCTTC

d_call: .
v_call: TRBV7-3
cdr3_length: 14
clone_size: .
j_call: TRBJ1-1
cdr3_aa: CASSLAGRNTEAFF
cdr3_nt: TGTGCCAGCAGCTTAGCAGGGCGCAACACTGAAGCTTTCTTT

d_call: .
v_call: TRBV4-1
cdr3_length: 15
clone_size: .
j_call: TRBJ2-7
cdr3_aa: CASSQRGQEGYEQYF
cdr3_nt: TGCGCCAGCAGCCAGAGGGGGCAGGAGGGGTACGAGCAGTACTTC

d_call: .
v_call: TRBV5-1
cdr3_length: 16
clone_size: .
j_call: TRBJ2-7
cdr3_aa: CASSLEGRGHYYEQYF
cdr3_nt: TGCGCCAGCAGCTTGGAAGGGCGCGGGCATTACTACGAGCAGTACTTC

d_call: .
v_call: TRBV6-5
cdr3_length: 13
clone_size: .
j_call: TRBJ1-5
cdr3_aa: CASSTGSRQPQHF
cdr3_nt: TGTGCCAGCAGTACAGGGTCTCGGCAGCCCCAGCATTTT

d_call: TRBD1
v_call: TRBV15
cdr3_length: 18
clone_size: few
j_call: TRBJ1-6
cdr3_aa: CATSRDTRTGGKNSPLHF
cdr3_nt: TGTGCCACCAGCAGAGATACCAGGACAGGGGGTAAGAATTCACCCCTCCACTTT